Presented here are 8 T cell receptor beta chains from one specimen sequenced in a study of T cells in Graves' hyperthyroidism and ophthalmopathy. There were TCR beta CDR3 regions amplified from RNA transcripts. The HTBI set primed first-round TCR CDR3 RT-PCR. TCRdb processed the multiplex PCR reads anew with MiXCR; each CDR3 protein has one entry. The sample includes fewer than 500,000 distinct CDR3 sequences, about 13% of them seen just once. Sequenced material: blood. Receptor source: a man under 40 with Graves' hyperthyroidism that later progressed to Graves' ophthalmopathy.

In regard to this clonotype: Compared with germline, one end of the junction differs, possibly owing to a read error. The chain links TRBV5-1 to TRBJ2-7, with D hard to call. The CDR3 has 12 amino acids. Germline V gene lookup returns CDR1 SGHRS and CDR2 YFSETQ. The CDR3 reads CANSLDGYEQYF. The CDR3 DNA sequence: TGCGCCAACAGCTTGGACGGCTACGAGCAGTACTTC.

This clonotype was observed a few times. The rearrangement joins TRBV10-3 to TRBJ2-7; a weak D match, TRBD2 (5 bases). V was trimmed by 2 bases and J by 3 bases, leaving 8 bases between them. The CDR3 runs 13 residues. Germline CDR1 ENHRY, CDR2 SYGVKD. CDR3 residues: CAISEVAGYEQYF. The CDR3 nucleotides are TGTGCCATCAGTGAGGTCGCGGGCTACGAGCAGTACTTC.

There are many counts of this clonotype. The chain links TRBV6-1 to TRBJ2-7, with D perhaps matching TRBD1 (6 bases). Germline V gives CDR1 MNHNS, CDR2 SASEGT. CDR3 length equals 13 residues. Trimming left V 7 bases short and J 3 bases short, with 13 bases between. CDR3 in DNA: TGTGCCAGCATTGGACAGAGACTCTACGAGCAGTACTTC. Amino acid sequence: CASIGQRLYEQYF.

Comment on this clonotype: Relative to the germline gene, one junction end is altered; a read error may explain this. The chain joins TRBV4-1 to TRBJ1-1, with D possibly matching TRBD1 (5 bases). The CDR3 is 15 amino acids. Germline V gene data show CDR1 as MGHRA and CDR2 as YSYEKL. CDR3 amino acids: CASSQVGGLNTGAFF. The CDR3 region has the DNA TGCGCCAGCAGCCAAGTTGGGGGACTGAACACTGGAGCTTTCTTT.

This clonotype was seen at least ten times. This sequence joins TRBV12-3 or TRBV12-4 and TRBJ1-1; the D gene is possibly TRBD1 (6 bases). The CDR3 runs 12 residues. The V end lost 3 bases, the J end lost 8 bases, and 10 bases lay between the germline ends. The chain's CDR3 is CASSFTGIEAFF. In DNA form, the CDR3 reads TGTGCCAGCAGTTTCACAGGGATAGAAGCTTTCTTT.

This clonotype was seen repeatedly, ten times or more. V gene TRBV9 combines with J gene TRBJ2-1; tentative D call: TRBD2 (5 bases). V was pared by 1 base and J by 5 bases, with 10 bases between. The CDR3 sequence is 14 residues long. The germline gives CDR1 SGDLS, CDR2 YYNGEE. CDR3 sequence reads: CASSVTTGNNEQFF. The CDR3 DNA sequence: TGTGCCAGCAGCGTAACAACGGGGAACAATGAGCAGTTCTTC.

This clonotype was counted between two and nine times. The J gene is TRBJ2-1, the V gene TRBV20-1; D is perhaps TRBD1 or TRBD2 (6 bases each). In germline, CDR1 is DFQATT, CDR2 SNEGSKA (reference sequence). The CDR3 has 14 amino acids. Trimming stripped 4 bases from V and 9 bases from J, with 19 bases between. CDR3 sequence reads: CSATSSLGGGEQFF. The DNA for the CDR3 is TGCAGTGCTACCTCCTCTCTGGGGGGCGGTGAGCAGTTCTTC.

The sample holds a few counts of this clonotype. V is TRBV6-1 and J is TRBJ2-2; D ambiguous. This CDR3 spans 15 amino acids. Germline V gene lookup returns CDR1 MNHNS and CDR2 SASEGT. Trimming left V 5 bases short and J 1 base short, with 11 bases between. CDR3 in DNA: TGTGCCAGCAGTTTATCCGTTTGGAACACCGGGGAGCTGTTTTTT. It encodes CASSLSVWNTGELFF.